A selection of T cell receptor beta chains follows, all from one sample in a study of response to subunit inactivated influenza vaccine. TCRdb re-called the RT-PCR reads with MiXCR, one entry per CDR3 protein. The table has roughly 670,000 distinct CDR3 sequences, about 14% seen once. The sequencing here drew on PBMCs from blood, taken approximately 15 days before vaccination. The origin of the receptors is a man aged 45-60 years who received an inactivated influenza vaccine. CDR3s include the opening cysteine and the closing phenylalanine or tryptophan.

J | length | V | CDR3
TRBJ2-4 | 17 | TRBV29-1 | CSVRKTGTGMTKNIQYF
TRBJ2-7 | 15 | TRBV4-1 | CASSQSVQGGYEQYF
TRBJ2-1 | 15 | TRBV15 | CATSTPIAGRNEQFF
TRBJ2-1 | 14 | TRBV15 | CATSRDRAGVEQFF
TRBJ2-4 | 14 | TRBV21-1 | CASSNDSPENIQYF
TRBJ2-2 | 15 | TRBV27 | CASGYRGLTTGELFF
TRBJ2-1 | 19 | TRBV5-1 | CASSRGTGLRGGSYNEQFF
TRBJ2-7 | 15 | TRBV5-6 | CASSLWTAPRVEQYF
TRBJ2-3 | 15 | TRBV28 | CATGGGGLGTDTQYF
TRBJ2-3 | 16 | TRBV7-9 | CASSRTQTPSTDTQYF
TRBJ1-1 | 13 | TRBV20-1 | CSARDSQNTEAFF
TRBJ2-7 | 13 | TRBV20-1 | CSARPLSRYEQYF
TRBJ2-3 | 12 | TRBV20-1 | CSARDSPSTQYF
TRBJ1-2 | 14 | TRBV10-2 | CASSESGRGSGYTF
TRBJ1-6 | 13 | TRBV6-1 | CASHGQKNSPLHF
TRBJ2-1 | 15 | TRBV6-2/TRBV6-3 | CASSSGLGLYNEQFF
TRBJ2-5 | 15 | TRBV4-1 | CASSPRTRGQETQYF
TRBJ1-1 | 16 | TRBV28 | CASSHRGTGADRKAFF
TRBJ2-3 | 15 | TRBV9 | CASSVSYPVTDTQYF
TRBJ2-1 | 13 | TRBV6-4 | CASSEQGWDEQFF
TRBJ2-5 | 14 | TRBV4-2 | CASSPGLARETQYF
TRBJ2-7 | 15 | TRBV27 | CASSLSQGSTYEQYF
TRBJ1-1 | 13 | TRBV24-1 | CATSDLNRAQAFF
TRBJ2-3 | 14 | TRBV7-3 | CASSPSGAADTQYF
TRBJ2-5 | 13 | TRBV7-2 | CASSPRQGETQYF
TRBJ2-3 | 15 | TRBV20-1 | CSARDSLGSTDTQYF
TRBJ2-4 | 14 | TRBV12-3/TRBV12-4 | CASSLGQNKNIQYF
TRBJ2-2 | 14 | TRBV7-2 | CASSFLMTTGELFF
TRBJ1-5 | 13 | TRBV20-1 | CSASQGAKQPQHF
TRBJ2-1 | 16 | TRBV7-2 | CASSLADAGVEGEQFF
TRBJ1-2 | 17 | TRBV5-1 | CASSPKTGDLSPSGYTF
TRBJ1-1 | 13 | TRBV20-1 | CSATGPRGTEAFF
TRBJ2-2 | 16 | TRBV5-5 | CASSLAQGKRSGELFF
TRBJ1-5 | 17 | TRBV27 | CASRPGTGGNSNQPQHF
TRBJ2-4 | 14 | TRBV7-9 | CASTQAIAKNIQYF
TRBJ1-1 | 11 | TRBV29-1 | CSVWSPGEAFF
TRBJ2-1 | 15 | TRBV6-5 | CASSYSAGGYNEQFF
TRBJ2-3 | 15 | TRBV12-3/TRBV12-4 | CASSLKQGGTDTQYF
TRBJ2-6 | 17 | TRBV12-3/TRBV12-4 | CASSFLAGRSGANVLTF
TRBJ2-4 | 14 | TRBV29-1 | CSVRESLAKNIQYF
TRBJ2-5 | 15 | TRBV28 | CASSFSYGGPETQYF
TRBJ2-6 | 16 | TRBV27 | CASSLFTGGGANVLTF
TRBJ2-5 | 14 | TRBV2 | CASKDRVFQETQYF
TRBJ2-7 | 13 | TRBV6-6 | CASSGQTSYEQYF
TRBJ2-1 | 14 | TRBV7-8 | CASSLALLANEQFF
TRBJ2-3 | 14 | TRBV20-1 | CSACSSGVRDTQYF
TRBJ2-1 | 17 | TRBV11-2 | CASSLRTSGDPYNEQFF
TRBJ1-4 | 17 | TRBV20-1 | CSARDMTRTATNEKLFF
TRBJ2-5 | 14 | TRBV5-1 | CASSLPGGTETQYF
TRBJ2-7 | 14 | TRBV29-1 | CSVYSGGLTYEQYF
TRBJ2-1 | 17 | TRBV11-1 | CASSLWASGSSYNEQFF
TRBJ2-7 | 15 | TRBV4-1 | CASSQPGALRNEQYF
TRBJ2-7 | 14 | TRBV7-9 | CASSLSGLLFEQYF
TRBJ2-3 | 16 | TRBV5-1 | CASSLDPRISTDTQYF